This T cell receptor (beta chain) was captured in a study of blood T cell repertoires in COVID-19 (TCRdb year 2020). Background on the whole study: Samples from collaborators originated in the United States, Italy and Spain and spanned both the acute and convalescent phases of COVID-19. The prospective study material was composed of cDNA or gDNA derived from T cells, B-cell-depleted T cells, or PBMCs. Deeply sampled blood TCRbeta repertoires from subjects exposed to, actively infected with, or recovered from COVID-19 were included in the dataset. The repertoires were released in a freely available public database intended as a resource for research on the immune response to SARS-CoV-2. The samples were drawn from the first 160 participants of the ongoing ImmuneRACE study and from 1,254 subjects provided by 6 global collaborators. Sample metadata almost always included a de-identified subject ID, COVID-19 status, age in years and sex. HLA class I and class II types, where available, came from metadata supplied by the sample provider rather than from assay-based typing.

What the research found in general, with its limitations: Clinical and demographic metadata were provided uncurated, with the amount varying by source and participant.

At one collaborating source in Seattle, patients were enrolled during active infection and were followed longitudinally through the course of disease. Each collaborating institution followed its own protocols to collect whole blood in K2EDTA tubes. For TCRbeta analysis, collaborators shipped samples as frozen whole blood, isolated PBMCs, or DNA extracted from either of those sample types. TCRbeta CDR3 regions were amplified from genomic DNA by means of the immunoSEQ Assay, a bias-controlled multiplex PCR. As for the authors' bioinformatics: Within the assay, amplification of reference gene primers was used to estimate how many nucleated cells each sample contained. Sequence reads were collapsed and filtered to measure the absolute abundance of every unique TCRbeta CDR3 rearrangement. Productive Simpson clonality was computed per sample as the square root of Simpson's diversity index over productive rearrangements. TCRdb stores this immuneACCESS table with in-frame sequences only. Part of the clones is absent; in the studies checked, under half of the shortfall reflects unresolved V genes, and no reason is known for the rest. D and trimming were read from the DNA, whereas the V and J calls and clone size are those reported in that table. A total of some 45,000 clones appear in this sample, roughly 93% of them only once. The top ten constitute around 1% of the sample.

About this clone itself: Its antigen is currently not known. The sample holds no much larger clone one base away, and base qualities are not on file.

This TCR derives from a man aged 60 to 75 with COVID-19, enrolled during active disease. Sequenced input: peripheral blood.

The CDR3 reads CASSQLRDEQYF. Read as DNA, the sequence is TGTGCCAGCAGCCAATTGAGGGACGAGCAGTACTTC. The chain was built from TRBV14 and TRBJ2-7, and possibly TRBD2, on 5 matching bases. The CDR3 numbers 12 residues from cysteine through phenylalanine. Only the CDR3 region is kept as DNA, spanning 36 bases read in frame from base 1. In the germline V gene, CDR1 corresponds to SGHDN and CDR2 to FVKESK. V loses 2 bases, J loses 5 bases, and the germline ends lie 7 bases apart.